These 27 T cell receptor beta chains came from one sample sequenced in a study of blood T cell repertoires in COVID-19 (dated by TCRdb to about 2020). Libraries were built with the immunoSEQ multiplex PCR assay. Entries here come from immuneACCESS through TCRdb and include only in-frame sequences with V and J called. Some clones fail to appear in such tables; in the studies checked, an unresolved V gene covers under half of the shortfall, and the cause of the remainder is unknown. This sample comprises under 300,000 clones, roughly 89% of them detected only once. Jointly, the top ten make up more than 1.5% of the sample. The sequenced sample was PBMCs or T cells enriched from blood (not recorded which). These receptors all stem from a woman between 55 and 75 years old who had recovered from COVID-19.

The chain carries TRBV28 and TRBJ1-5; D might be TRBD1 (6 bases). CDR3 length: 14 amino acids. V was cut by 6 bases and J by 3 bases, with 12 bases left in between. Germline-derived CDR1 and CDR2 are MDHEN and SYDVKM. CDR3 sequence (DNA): TGTGCCAGCAGATTGGGGGGGGCCAATCAGCCCCAGCATTTT. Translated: CASRLGGANQPQHF.

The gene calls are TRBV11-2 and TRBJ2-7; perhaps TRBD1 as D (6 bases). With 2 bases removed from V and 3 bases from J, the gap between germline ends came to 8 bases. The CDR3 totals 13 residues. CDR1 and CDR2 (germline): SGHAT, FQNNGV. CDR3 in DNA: TGTGCCAGCAGCTTATTACAGGGCTACGAGCAGTACTTC. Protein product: CASSLLQGYEQYF.

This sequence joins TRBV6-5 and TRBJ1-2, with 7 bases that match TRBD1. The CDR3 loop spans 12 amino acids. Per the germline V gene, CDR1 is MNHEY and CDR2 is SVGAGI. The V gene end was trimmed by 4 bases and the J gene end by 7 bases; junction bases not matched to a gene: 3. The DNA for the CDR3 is TGTGCCAGCAGTTCCGACAGGGCTGGCTACACCTTC. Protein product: CASSSDRAGYTF.

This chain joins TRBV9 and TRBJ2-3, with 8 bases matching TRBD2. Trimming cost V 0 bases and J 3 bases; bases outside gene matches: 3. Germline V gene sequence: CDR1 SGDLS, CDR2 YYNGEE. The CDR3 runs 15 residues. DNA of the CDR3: TGTGCCAGCAGCGTAGGCGGGGGGTGGACAGATACGCAGTATTTT. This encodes CASSVGGGWTDTQYF.

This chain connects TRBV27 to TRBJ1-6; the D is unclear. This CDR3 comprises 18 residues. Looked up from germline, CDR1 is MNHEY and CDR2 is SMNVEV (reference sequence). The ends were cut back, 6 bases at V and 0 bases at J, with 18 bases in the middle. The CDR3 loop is CASSTRMLTDSYNSPLHF. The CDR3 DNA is TGTGCCAGCAGCACCCGGATGCTTACAGACTCCTATAATTCACCCCTCCACTTT.

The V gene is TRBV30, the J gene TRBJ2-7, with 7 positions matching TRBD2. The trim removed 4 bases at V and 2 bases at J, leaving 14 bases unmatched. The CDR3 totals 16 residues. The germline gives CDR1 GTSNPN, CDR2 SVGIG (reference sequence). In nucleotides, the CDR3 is TGTGCCTGGACCAGAGGGGCTAGCGGAGGGACCTACGAGCAGTACTTC. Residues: CAWTRGASGGTYEQYF.

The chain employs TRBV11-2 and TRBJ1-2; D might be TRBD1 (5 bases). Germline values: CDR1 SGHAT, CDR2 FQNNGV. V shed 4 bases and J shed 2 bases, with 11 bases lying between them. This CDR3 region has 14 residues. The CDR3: CASSWARANYGYTF. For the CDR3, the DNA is TGTGCCAGCAGCTGGGCCAGGGCCAACTATGGCTACACCTTC.

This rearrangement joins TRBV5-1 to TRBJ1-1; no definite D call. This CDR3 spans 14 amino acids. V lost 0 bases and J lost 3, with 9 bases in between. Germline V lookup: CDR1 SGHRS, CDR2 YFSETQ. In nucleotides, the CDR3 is TGCGCCAGCAGCTTGGCCGGGTCTTACACTGAAGCTTTCTTT. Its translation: CASSLAGSYTEAFF.

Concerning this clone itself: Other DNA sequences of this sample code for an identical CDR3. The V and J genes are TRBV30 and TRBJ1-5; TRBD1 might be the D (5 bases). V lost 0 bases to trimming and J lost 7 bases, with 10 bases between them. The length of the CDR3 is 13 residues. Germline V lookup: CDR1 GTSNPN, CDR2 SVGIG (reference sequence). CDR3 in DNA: TGTGCCTGGAGTGTGCAGGGTGGGCAGCCCCAGCATTTT. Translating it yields CAWSVQGGQPQHF. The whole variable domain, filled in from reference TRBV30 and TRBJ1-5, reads SQTIHQWPATLVQPVGSPLSLECTVEGTSNPNLYWYRQAAGRGLQLLFYSVGIGQISSEVPQNLSASRPQDRQFILSSKKLLLSDSGFYLCAWSVQGGQPQHFGDGTRLSIL.

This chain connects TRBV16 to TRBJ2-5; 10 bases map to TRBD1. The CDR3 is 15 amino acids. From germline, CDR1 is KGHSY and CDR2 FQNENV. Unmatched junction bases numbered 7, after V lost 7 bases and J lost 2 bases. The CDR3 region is CASTQGTGEQETQYF. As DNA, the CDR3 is TGTGCCAGCACGCAGGGGACAGGGGAACAAGAGACCCAGTACTTC. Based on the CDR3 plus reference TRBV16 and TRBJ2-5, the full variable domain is GEEVAQTPKHLVRGEGQKAKLYCAPIKGHSYVFWYQQVLKNEFKFLISFQNENVFDETGMPKERFSAKCLPNSPCSLEIQATKLEDSAVYFCASTQGTGEQETQYFGPGTRLLVL.

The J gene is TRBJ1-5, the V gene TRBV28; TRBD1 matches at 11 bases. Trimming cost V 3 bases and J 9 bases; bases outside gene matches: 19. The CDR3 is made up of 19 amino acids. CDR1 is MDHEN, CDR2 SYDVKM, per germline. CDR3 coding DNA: TGTGCCAGCAGTTTGGGCCGCCATTCCGGGACAGGGGGATATCGGCCCCAGCATTTT. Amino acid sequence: CASSLGRHSGTGGYRPQHF.

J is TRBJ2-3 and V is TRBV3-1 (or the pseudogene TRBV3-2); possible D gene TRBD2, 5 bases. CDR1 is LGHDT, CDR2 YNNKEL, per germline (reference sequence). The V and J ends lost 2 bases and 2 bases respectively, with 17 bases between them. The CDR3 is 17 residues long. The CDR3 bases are TGTGCCAGCAGCCAACTATCTAGCCTTAAGACCACAGATACGCAGTATTTT. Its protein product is CASSQLSSLKTTDTQYF.

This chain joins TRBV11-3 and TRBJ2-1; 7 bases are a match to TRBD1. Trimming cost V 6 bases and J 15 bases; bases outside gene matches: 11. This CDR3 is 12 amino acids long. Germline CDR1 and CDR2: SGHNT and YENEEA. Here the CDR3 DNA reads TGTGCCAGCAGTCAAGGTCGGGACAGTATGTTCTTC. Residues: CASSQGRDSMFF.

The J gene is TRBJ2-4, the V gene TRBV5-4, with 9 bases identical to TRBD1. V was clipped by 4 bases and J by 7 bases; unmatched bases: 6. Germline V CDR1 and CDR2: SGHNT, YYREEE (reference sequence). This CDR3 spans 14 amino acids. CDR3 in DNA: TGTGCCAGCAGCCGAGACAGGGGGTATAACATTCAGTACTTC. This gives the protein CASSRDRGYNIQYF.

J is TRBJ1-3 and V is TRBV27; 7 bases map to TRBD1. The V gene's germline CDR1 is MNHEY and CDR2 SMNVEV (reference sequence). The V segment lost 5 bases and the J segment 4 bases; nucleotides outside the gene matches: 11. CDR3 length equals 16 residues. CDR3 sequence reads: CASSATGTVKGNTIYF. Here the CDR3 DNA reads TGTGCCAGCAGTGCGACCGGGACAGTTAAAGGAAACACCATATATTTT.

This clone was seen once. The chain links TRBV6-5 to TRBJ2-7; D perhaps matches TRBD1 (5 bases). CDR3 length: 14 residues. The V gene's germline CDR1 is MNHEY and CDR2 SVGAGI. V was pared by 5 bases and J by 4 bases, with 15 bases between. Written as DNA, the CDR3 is TGTGCCAGCAGTATGACAGCTTCCATTTACGAGCAGTACTTC. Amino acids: CASSMTASIYEQYF.

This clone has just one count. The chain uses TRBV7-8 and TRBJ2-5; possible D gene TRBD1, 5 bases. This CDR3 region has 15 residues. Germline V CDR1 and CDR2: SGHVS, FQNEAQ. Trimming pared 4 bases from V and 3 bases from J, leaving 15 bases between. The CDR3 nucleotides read TGTGCCAGCAGCTATGTGTGGGGCAGAGAAGAGACCCAGTACTTC. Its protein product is CASSYVWGREETQYF. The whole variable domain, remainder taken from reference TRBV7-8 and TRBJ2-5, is GAGVSQSPRYKVAKRGQDVALRCDPISGHVSLFWYQQALGQGPEFLTYFQNEAQLDKSGLPSDRFFAERPEGSVSTLKIQRTQQEDSAVYLCASSYVWGREETQYFGPGTRLLVL.

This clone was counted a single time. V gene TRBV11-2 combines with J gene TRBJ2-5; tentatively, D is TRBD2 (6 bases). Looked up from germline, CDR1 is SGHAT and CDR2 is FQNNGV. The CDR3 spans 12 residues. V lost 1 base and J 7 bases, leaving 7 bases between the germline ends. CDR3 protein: CASSLGGGTQYF. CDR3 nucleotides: TGTGCCAGCAGCTTAGGGGGAGGGACCCAGTACTTC.

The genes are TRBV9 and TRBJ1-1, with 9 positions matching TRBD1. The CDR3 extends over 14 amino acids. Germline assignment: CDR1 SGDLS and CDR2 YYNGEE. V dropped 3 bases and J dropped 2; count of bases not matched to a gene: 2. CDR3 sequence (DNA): TGTGCCAGCAGCGCGACAGGGGGAAACACTGAAGCTTTCTTT. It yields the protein CASSATGGNTEAFF.

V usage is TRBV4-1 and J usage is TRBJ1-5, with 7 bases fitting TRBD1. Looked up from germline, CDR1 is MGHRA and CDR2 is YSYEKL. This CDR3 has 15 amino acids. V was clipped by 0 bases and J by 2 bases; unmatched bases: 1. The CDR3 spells CASSQDGTGNQPQHF. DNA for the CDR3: TGCGCCAGCAGCCAAGATGGGACAGGCAATCAGCCCCAGCATTTT.

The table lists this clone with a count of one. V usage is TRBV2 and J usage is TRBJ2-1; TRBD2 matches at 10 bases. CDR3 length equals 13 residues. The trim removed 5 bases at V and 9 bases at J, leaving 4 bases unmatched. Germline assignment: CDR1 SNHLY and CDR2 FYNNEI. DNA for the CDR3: TGTGCCAGCAGTCCTAGCGGGAGTGGTGAGCAGTTCTTC. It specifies CASSPSGSGEQFF.

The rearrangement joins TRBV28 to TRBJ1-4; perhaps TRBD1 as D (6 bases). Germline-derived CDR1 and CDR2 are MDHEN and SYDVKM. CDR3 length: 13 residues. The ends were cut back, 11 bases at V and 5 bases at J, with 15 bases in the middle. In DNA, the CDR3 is TGTGCCGGTGGGGGCAACCAGAATGAAAAACTGTTTTTT. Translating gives CAGGGNQNEKLFF.

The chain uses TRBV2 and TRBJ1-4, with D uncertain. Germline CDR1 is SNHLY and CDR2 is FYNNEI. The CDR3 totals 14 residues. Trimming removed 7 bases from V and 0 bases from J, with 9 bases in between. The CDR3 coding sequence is TGTGCCAGCAAGAACAGTGCAACTAATGAAAAACTGTTTTTT. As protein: CASKNSATNEKLFF.

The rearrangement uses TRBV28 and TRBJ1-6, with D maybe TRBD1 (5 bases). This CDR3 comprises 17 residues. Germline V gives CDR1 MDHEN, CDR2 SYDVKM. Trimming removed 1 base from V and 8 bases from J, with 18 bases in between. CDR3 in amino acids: CASSLSPGGTGDSPLHF. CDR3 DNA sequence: TGTGCCAGCAGTTTATCTCCGGGGGGGACGGGGGATTCACCCCTCCACTTT. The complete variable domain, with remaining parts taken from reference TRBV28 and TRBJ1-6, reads DVKVTQSSRYLVKRTGEKVFLECVQDMDHENMFWYRQDPGLGLRLIYFSYDVKMKEKGDIPEGYSVSREKKERFSLILESASTNQTSMYLCASSLSPGGTGDSPLHFGNGTRLTVT.

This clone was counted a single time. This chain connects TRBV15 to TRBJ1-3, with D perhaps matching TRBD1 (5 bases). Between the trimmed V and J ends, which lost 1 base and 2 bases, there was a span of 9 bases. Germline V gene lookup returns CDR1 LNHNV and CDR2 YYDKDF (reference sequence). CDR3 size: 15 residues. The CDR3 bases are TGTGCCACCAGCAGAGTGGCAGGGACTGGAAACACCATATATTTT. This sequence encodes CATSRVAGTGNTIYF.

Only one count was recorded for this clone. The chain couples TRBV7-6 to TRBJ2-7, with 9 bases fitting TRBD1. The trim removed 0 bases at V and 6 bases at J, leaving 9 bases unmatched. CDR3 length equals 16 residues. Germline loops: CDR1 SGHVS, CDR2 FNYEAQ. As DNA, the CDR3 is TGTGCCAGCAGCTTAGCGCCCGGGGACAGGGCCCCCGAGCAGTACTTC. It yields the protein CASSLAPGDRAPEQYF.

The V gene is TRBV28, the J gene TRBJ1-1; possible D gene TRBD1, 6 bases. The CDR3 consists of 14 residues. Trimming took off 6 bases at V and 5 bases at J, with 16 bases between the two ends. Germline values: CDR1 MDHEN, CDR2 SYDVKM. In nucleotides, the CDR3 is TGTGCCAGCAGCTTGACAGGCTACAGGACTGAAGCTTTCTTT. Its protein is CASSLTGYRTEAFF.